The clone carrying this TCR beta chain was detected once. TCRdb keeps only in-frame clones here, not all; method: immunoSEQ multiplex PCR. The data hold some 61,000 clones, with roughly four fifths observed a single time. After removal of 2 bases from V and 5 bases from J, the junction contained 7 bases not matched to a gene. The germline CDR1 and CDR2 sequences are ENHRY and SYGVKD. The CDR3 loop spans 16 amino acids. These data belong to a study of OX40 agonist ivuxolimab in advanced cancers. The cohort excluded patients with autoimmune disease history or systemic immunosuppression. This TCR derives from an adult with an advanced solid tumor such as melanoma, head and neck, liver or kidney cancer. Sample: CD4+ or CD8+ T cells sorted from blood, taken in a trial of the OX40 agonist ivuxolimab. This sequence joins TRBV10-3 and TRBJ1-4; 8 bases align to TRBD1. CDR3 loop: CAISEVPGQDNEKLFF. DNA of the CDR3: TGTGCCATCAGTGAGGTGCCGGGACAGGACAATGAAAAACTGTTTTTT.